Following are 18 T cell receptor beta chains from one sample sequenced in a study of T cell responses to AZD1222 COVID-19 vaccine. Produced via immunoSEQ multiplex PCR; TCRdb's table is partial and in-frame only. Of approximately 130,000 clones listed, more than 85% are singletons. The sample in question was peripheral blood, obtained on day 0 of AZD1222 vaccination. The source is an adult in good health.

The chain couples TRBV19 to TRBJ1-2; tentative D call: TRBD1 (6 bases). The CDR3 is 18 amino acids. The ends were cut back, 3 bases at V and 4 bases at J, with 24 bases in the middle. The germline V gene has CDR1 LNHDA and CDR2 SQIVND (reference sequence). Written as DNA, the CDR3 is TGTGCCAGTAGTATTGGAGTTAAGGCTGGGGGCGCGGGCTATGGCTACACCTTC. Translating it yields CASSIGVKAGGAGYGYTF. The full variable domain, in which reference TRBV19 and TRBJ1-2 provide the parts outside the CDR3, is DGGITQSPKYLFRKEGQNVTLSCEQNLNHDAMYWYRQDPGQGLRLIYYSQIVNDFQKGDIAEGYSVSREKKESFPLTVTSAQKNPTAFYLCASSIGVKAGGAGYGYTFGSGTRLTVV.

Of note for this clone: The sample has other DNA sequences that encode this CDR3 too. The gene calls are TRBV4-1 and TRBJ1-1; weak D call: TRBD1 (5 bases). V lost 3 bases, J lost 6 bases, and 8 bases lay in between. CDR1 MGHRA and CDR2 YSYEKL come from the germline V gene. This CDR3 has 12 residues. In nucleotides, the CDR3 is TGCGCCAGCAGCCATGGGGGGGCTGAAGCTTTCTTT. Translation gives CASSHGGAEAFF.

In its sample, this clone was seen once. V is TRBV15 and J is TRBJ2-5; 12 nucleotides line up with TRBD1. This CDR3 has 16 residues. Looked up from germline, CDR1 is LNHNV and CDR2 is YYDKDF (reference sequence). V trimming: 1 base; J trimming: 4 bases; junction bases outside the gene matches: 4. CDR3 sequence: CATSRGDRGPVETQYF. DNA of the CDR3: TGTGCCACCAGCAGAGGGGACAGGGGGCCGGTAGAGACCCAGTACTTC.

The rearrangement uses TRBV19 and TRBJ1-1; tentative D call: TRBD1 (5 bases). Germline V gene data show CDR1 as LNHDA and CDR2 as SQIVND (reference sequence). Trimming shortened V by 5 bases and J by 7 bases, and 11 bases separated the two germline ends. This CDR3 has 12 amino acids. CDR3 amino acids: CASSYTGGEAFF. In DNA, the CDR3 is TGTGCCAGTAGTTATACAGGAGGTGAAGCTTTCTTT.

The sample holds one count of this clone. The rearrangement uses TRBV10-3 and TRBJ2-2; 7 nucleotides line up with TRBD1. V was pared by 7 bases and J by 5 bases, with 4 bases of the junction left unmatched. This CDR3 contains 13 residues. Germline V gene sequence: CDR1 ENHRY, CDR2 SYGVKD. The chain's CDR3 is CAINSGGTGELFF. CDR3 nucleotides: TGTGCCATCAACTCAGGGGGAACCGGGGAGCTGTTTTTT.

In its sample, this clone was seen once. The gene calls are TRBV2 and TRBJ2-7; no definite D call. CDR3 size: 15 residues. Germline-derived CDR1 and CDR2 are SNHLY and FYNNEI. V was shortened by 2 bases and J by 3 bases, with 14 bases between the two germline ends. This CDR3 is CASSERWDGFYEQYF. The CDR3 bases are TGTGCCAGCAGTGAAAGGTGGGATGGTTTCTACGAGCAGTACTTC.

This clone was found a few times. The CDR3 here is CASSYSMSAVGNEQFF. The CDR3 coding sequence is TGTGCCAGCAGTTACTCTATGTCCGCAGTCGGCAATGAGCAGTTCTTC. This sequence joins TRBV6-5 and TRBJ2-1, with D unclear. Germline CDR1 MNHEY, CDR2 SVGAGI. Trimming took off 0 bases at V and 6 bases at J, with 15 bases between the two ends. The CDR3 is 16 amino acids.

The chain has TRBV6-5 and TRBJ2-5, with D perhaps TRBD2 (6 bases). V lost 8 bases and J lost 5, with 15 bases in between. Germline CDR1 reads MNHEY; CDR2 reads SVGAGI. The CDR3 is 13 amino acids. The CDR3 protein is CASQRAVGETQYF. The DNA of the CDR3 is TGTGCCAGCCAGCGGGCCGTTGGGGAGACCCAGTACTTC.

The chain couples TRBV27 to TRBJ1-2; tentatively, D is TRBD1 (5 bases). Germline V gene sequence: CDR1 MNHEY, CDR2 SMNVEV (reference sequence). Trimming removed 0 bases at V and 4 bases at J, with 18 bases between. The CDR3 runs 17 residues. The CDR3 region is CASSLSLLKGSGYGYTF. CDR3 DNA: TGTGCCAGCAGTTTATCCCTCCTAAAGGGGTCTGGCTATGGCTACACCTTC.

The chain links TRBV27 to TRBJ1-4, with 7 bases identical to TRBD1. Germline V gene data show CDR1 as MNHEY and CDR2 as SMNVEV (reference sequence). CDR3 length: 13 amino acids. V shed 9 bases and J 5 bases; nucleotides not matched to a gene: 6. CDR3 DNA sequence: TGTGCCAGTGCGCTGACAGGGAATGAAAAACTGTTTTTT. This sequence encodes CASALTGNEKLFF.

V is TRBV19 and J is TRBJ2-2; TRBD1 agrees at 7 bases. The germline V gene encodes CDR1 LNHDA and CDR2 SQIVND (reference sequence). There are 14 residues in the CDR3. J lost 5 bases, V lost 5 bases, and 5 bases had no gene match. CDR3 nucleotides: TGTGCCAGTAGTTGGACAGGTGTGACCGGGGAGCTGTTTTTT. This translates into CASSWTGVTGELFF.

The chain couples TRBV19 to TRBJ1-5; TRBD1 might be the D (6 bases). This CDR3 has 13 residues. Germline lookup yields CDR1 LNHDA and CDR2 SQIVND (reference sequence). V was shortened by 6 bases and J by 9 bases, with 15 bases between the two germline ends. CDR3 sequence (DNA): TGTGCCAGTAGCGGACAGCCTTCGGCGCCCCAGCATTTT. It specifies CASSGQPSAPQHF.

This clone was counted only a few times. The chain links TRBV18 to TRBJ1-1; a possible D gene is TRBD1 (5 bases). Trimming took off 3 bases at V and 2 bases at J, with 10 bases between the two ends. Germline values: CDR1 KGHSH, CDR2 LQKENI. This CDR3 contains 14 residues. The CDR3 loop reads CASSPLTVNTEAFF. The CDR3 nucleotides are TGTGCCAGCTCACCGCTGACAGTTAACACTGAAGCTTTCTTT.

This rearrangement joins TRBV28 to TRBJ1-2; a weak D match, TRBD1 (6 bases). This CDR3 spans 17 amino acids. Germline CDR1 reads MDHEN; CDR2 reads SYDVKM. Trimming stripped 4 bases from V and 2 bases from J, with 20 bases between. In DNA, the CDR3 is TGTGCCAGCAGTTCCTCCTTTGGGGGCGGAAGAAACTATGGCTACACCTTC. As protein: CASSSSFGGGRNYGYTF.

The chain has TRBV7-6 and TRBJ2-1; weak D call: TRBD2 (5 bases). The CDR3 is 16 residues long. Germline CDR1 reads SGHVS; CDR2 reads FNYEAQ. Trimming pared 1 base from V and 3 bases from J, leaving 13 bases between. The CDR3 loop reads CASSLGRVIVYNEQFF. The CDR3 DNA follows: TGTGCCAGCAGCTTAGGGCGGGTAATAGTCTACAATGAGCAGTTCTTC.

This clone was observed a few times. This chain links TRBV28 with TRBJ1-2; D is possibly TRBD1 (5 bases). This CDR3 is 15 amino acids long. Germline CDR1 reads MDHEN; CDR2 reads SYDVKM. V gave up 2 bases and J gave up 3 bases, with 13 bases separating them. This CDR3 is CASSLGGLLDYGYTF. CDR3 sequence (DNA): TGTGCCAGCAGTTTAGGGGGGTTACTGGACTATGGCTACACCTTC.

The chain recombines TRBV11-2 with TRBJ2-4, with D maybe TRBD2 (6 bases). The CDR3 extends over 15 amino acids. Deletions cut 11 bases from V and 0 bases from J, with 17 bases between. The germline gives CDR1 SGHAT, CDR2 FQNNGV. In nucleotides, the CDR3 is TGTGCCTCAGTAGGCGGCGGGGTAGCCAAAAACATTCAGTACTTC. Encoded protein: CASVGGGVAKNIQYF.

The rearrangement links TRBV19 to TRBJ1-5, with a possible D match to TRBD1 (5 bases). The V end lost 7 bases, the J end lost 0 bases, and 10 bases lay between the germline ends. CDR1 LNHDA and CDR2 SQIVND come from the germline V gene (reference sequence). The CDR3 covers 14 residues. The CDR3 region has the DNA TGTGCCAGTACCAGGACATCTAGCAATCAGCCCCAGCATTTT. This gives the protein CASTRTSSNQPQHF.